This entry lists 25 T cell receptor beta chains sequenced from one sample in a study of T-cell reconstitution after alpha-beta-depleted transplantation in children. Using unique molecular identifiers, the investigators prepared the TCRbeta library. TCRdb re-derived calls from the PCR reads in MiXCR, one entry per CDR3 protein. The table lists some 590,000 distinct CDR3 sequences, about 10% of them singletons. This specimen consisted of PBMCs from the stem cell graft donor, obtained from the stem cell graft. The source is a human donor who donated a stem cell graft to a child with acute myeloid leukemia.

This clonotype has a count of ten or more. The CDR3 region is CASSLKIWVDSQETQYF. The CDR3 nucleotides read TGTGCCAGCAGTTTAAAGATTTGGGTAGACTCCCAAGAGACCCAGTACTTC. The gene calls are TRBV28 and TRBJ2-5; D is undetermined. Trimming removed 2 bases at V and 1 base at J, with 17 bases between. CDR3 length equals 17 residues. Germline V lookup: CDR1 MDHEN, CDR2 SYDVKM.

The chain recombines TRBV12-5 with TRBJ2-1, with TRBD1 matching 11 bases. Germline CDR1 LGHNT, CDR2 FRNRAP. CDR3 size: 16 residues. J was trimmed by 7 bases and V by 0 bases; bases with no gene match: 5. The CDR3 is CASGLVSGTGGNEQFF. In DNA, the CDR3 is TGTGCTAGTGGTTTGGTATCGGGGACAGGGGGGAATGAGCAGTTCTTC.

The rearrangement uses TRBV11-2 and TRBJ2-3; possible D gene TRBD1, 6 bases. This CDR3 region has 17 residues. Germline-derived CDR1 and CDR2 are SGHAT and FQNNGV. Trimming left V 3 bases short and J 2 bases short, with 18 bases between. The CDR3 nucleotides read TGTGCCAGCAGCTTCTACTCGGGGCAGGGGACCACAGATACGCAGTATTTT. It specifies CASSFYSGQGTTDTQYF. The full variable domain, rest sourced from reference TRBV11-2 and TRBJ2-3, is EAGVAQSPRYKIIEKRQSVAFWCNPISGHATLYWYQQILGQGPKLLIQFQNNGVVDDSQLPKDRFSAERLKGVDSTLKIQPAKLEDSAVYLCASSFYSGQGTTDTQYFGPGTRLTVL.

This clonotype was seen ten or more times. V gene TRBV4-3 combines with J gene TRBJ2-7; D unclear. Germline loops: CDR1 LGHNA, CDR2 YSLEER. The CDR3 totals 13 residues. Trimming left V 1 base short and J 3 bases short, with 7 bases between. CDR3 nucleotides: TGCGCCAGCAGCCAAGGACTGCTCTACGAGCAGTACTTC. The encoded protein is CASSQGLLYEQYF.

A few counts support this clonotype. The chain links TRBV19 to TRBJ1-1; D might be TRBD1 (5 bases). Germline V gene data show CDR1 as LNHDA and CDR2 as SQIVND (reference sequence). The CDR3 contains 14 residues. The V and J ends lost 4 bases and 7 bases respectively, with 16 bases between them. The CDR3 reads CASSTWGGAGEAFF. Written as DNA, the CDR3 is TGTGCCAGTAGTACCTGGGGAGGGGCCGGTGAAGCTTTCTTT.

J is TRBJ2-3 and V is TRBV18; D is possibly TRBD1 or TRBD2 (5 bases each). The CDR3 is 15 amino acids. Germline V CDR1 and CDR2: KGHSH, LQKENI. V was cut by 4 bases and J by 4 bases, with 15 bases left in between. DNA of the CDR3: TGTGCCAGCTCACTGTCCGGGACCGTGTCAGATACGCAGTATTTT. Encoded protein: CASSLSGTVSDTQYF.

This clonotype was seen repeatedly, ten times or more. The chain carries TRBV6-1 and TRBJ2-4, with 9 positions matching TRBD1. Trimming took 4 bases from V and 0 from J; bases not matched to a gene: 7. The CDR3 is made up of 17 amino acids. Germline-derived CDR1 and CDR2 are MNHNS and SASEGT. CDR3 residues: CASSARQGVGAKNIQYF. The CDR3 bases are TGTGCCAGCAGTGCCAGACAGGGGGTAGGAGCCAAAAACATTCAGTACTTC.

The chain joins TRBV13 to TRBJ2-3, with a possible D match to TRBD2 (6 bases). The germline gives CDR1 PRHDT, CDR2 FYEKMQ (reference sequence). With 5 bases removed from V and 5 bases from J, the gap between germline ends came to 14 bases. This CDR3 has 14 amino acids. The CDR3 sequence: CASSPHSGEDTQYF. For the CDR3, the DNA is TGTGCCAGCAGCCCACATTCGGGGGAAGATACGCAGTATTTT. The complete variable domain, with remaining parts taken from reference TRBV13 and TRBJ2-3, reads AAGVIQSPRHLIKEKRETATLKCYPIPRHDTVYWYQQGPGQDPQFLISFYEKMQSDKGSIPDRFSAQQFSDYHSELNMSSLELGDSALYFCASSPHSGEDTQYFGPGTRLTVL.

There are a few counts of this clonotype. This chain joins TRBV12-3 or TRBV12-4 and TRBJ2-5, with D tentatively TRBD1 (5 bases). Trimming stripped 5 bases from V and 5 bases from J, with 18 bases between. This CDR3 comprises 15 residues. The CDR3 coding sequence is TGTGCCAGCAGTGAAACCCAGGGCTACCGGGAGACCCAGTACTTC. Its translation: CASSETQGYRETQYF.

Remarks on this clonotype: A much larger clone differs from this one at a single base, so this may be a read error. The chain links TRBV20-1 to TRBJ1-3, with 9 bases identical to TRBD1. This CDR3 has 16 residues. The V gene's germline CDR1 is DFQATT and CDR2 SNEGSKA (reference sequence). The CDR3 region has the DNA TGCTGTGCTAGAGATATCGGACAGGGGTCTGGAAACACCATATATTTT. Its protein is CCARDIGQGSGNTIYF.

The sample holds a few counts of this clonotype. This chain uses TRBV12-3 or TRBV12-4 with TRBJ2-5; D gene uncertain. Trimming removed 6 bases at V and 7 bases at J, with 15 bases between. The CDR3 is made up of 13 amino acids. CDR3 loop: CASSLGRQRTQYF. The CDR3 DNA is TGTGCCAGCAGCCTCGGACGCCAAAGGACCCAGTACTTC.

The V call is TRBV12-3 or TRBV12-4, the J call TRBJ2-4, with D hard to call. Trimming shortened V by 6 bases and J by 5 bases, and 11 bases separated the two germline ends. CDR3 size: 13 residues. The CDR3 sequence: CASSSSRENIQYF. CDR3 bases: TGTGCCAGCAGCTCAAGCCGGGAAAACATTCAGTACTTC.

This clonotype came up many times. The chain is built from TRBV5-1 and TRBJ2-7; TRBD2 aligns across 8 bases. Germline V gene data show CDR1 as SGHRS and CDR2 as YFSETQ. The CDR3 runs 16 residues. V shed 4 bases and J 6 bases; nucleotides not matched to a gene: 15. CDR3 protein: CASSRSSTSVVSEQYF. The CDR3 bases are TGCGCCAGCAGCAGATCTTCGACTAGCGTCGTTTCCGAGCAGTACTTC. Full variable domain (outside the CDR3, taken from reference TRBV5-1 and TRBJ2-7): KAGVTQTPRYLIKTRGQQVTLSCSPISGHRSVSWYQQTPGQGLQFLFEYFSETQRNKGNFPGRFSGRQFSNSRSEMNVSTLELGDSALYLCASSRSSTSVVSEQYFGPGTRLTVT.

This clonotype was detected ten times or more. The chain combines TRBV27 with TRBJ1-4; 8 bases align to TRBD1. The germline V gene has CDR1 MNHEY and CDR2 SMNVEV (reference sequence). Germline trimming cut 6 bases from V and 0 bases from J; bases unmatched to any gene: 15. CDR3 length: 19 residues. This chain's CDR3 is CASSRIRTGRIATNEKLFF. CDR3 in DNA: TGTGCCAGCAGCCGCATCCGGACAGGGAGGATAGCAACTAATGAAAAACTGTTTTTT. Full variable domain (rest looked up from reference TRBV27 and TRBJ1-4): EAQVTQNPRYLITVTGKKLTVTCSQNMNHEYMSWYRQDPGLGLRQIYYSMNVEVTDKGDVPEGYKVSRKEKRNFPLILESPSPNQTSLYFCASSRIRTGRIATNEKLFFGSGTQLSVL.

The chain uses TRBV28 and TRBJ2-1; 10 bases fit TRBD2. This CDR3 spans 15 amino acids. Trimming removed 4 bases from V and 8 bases from J; junction bases left unmatched: 8. CDR1 is MDHEN and CDR2 is SYDVKM in the germline V gene. The CDR3 DNA follows: TGTGCCAGCAGTTCTCCTAGCGGGAGTCTATATGAGCAGTTCTTC. It codes for CASSSPSGSLYEQFF.

The sample holds a few counts of this clonotype. The chain is built from TRBV6-1 and TRBJ2-1, with 10 bases lining up with TRBD1. J was trimmed by 0 bases and V by 5 bases; bases with no gene match: 10. Germline V gene sequence: CDR1 MNHNS, CDR2 SASEGT. This CDR3 is built from 18 residues. CDR3 in amino acids: CASSPGTGAPSSYNEQFF. CDR3 sequence (DNA): TGTGCCAGCAGTCCCGGGACAGGGGCTCCTAGCTCCTACAATGAGCAGTTCTTC.

The chain employs TRBV4-2 and TRBJ2-7; D gene unclear. Germline V lookup: CDR1 LGHNA, CDR2 YNFKEQ. The CDR3 spans 15 residues. Trimming cost V 4 bases and J 3 bases, with 16 bases left between them. In DNA form, the CDR3 reads TGTGCCAGCAGCCCTGACCCGACTCGATACTACGAGCAGTACTTC. Protein sequence: CASSPDPTRYYEQYF.

This clonotype was detected many times. This chain uses TRBV29-1 with TRBJ1-2; tentatively, D is TRBD1 (5 bases). Trimming took off 6 bases at V and 4 bases at J, with 15 bases between the two ends. Germline V CDR1 and CDR2: SQVTM, ANQGSEA. The CDR3 is made up of 13 amino acids. The CDR3 loop reads CSVPGRGTYGYTF. The CDR3 nucleotides are TGCAGCGTCCCGGGTAGAGGGACCTATGGCTACACCTTC.

This clonotype has just a few counts. The chain uses TRBV18 and TRBJ2-7; TRBD1 aligns across 7 bases. With 6 bases clipped from V and 2 bases from J, the junction kept 10 bases outside the gene matches. There are 15 residues in the CDR3. Germline lookup yields CDR1 KGHSH and CDR2 LQKENI. The CDR3 region is CASSPSGQLTYEQYF. The CDR3 DNA reads as TGTGCCAGCTCCCCTTCGGGACAGCTAACCTACGAGCAGTACTTC.

V gene TRBV7-9 combines with J gene TRBJ2-1; D is perhaps TRBD2 (5 bases). V was cut by 5 bases and J by 9 bases, with 23 bases left in between. Per germline, CDR1 SEHNR and CDR2 FQNEAQ (reference sequence). The CDR3 is 16 amino acids. CDR3 sequence (DNA): TGTGCCAGCAGCCCGAAACTACTAGGACCCCTTAGTGAGCAGTTCTTC. It encodes CASSPKLLGPLSEQFF. Together with reference TRBV7-9 and TRBJ2-1, the CDR3 gives the full variable domain: DTGVSQNPRHKITKRGQNVTFRCDPISEHNRLYWYRQTLGQGPEFLTYFQNEAQLEKSRLLSDRFSAERPKGSFSTLEIQRTEQGDSAMYLCASSPKLLGPLSEQFFGPGTRLTVL.

The chain couples TRBV29-1 to TRBJ2-3, with TRBD1 identical over 8 bases. The CDR3 contains 15 residues. Looked up from germline, CDR1 is SQVTM and CDR2 is ANQGSEA. Germline trimming cut 5 bases from V and 2 bases from J; bases unmatched to any gene: 9. Here the CDR3 DNA reads TGCAGCGTTAAGGGACGACAGGGGAACACAGATACGCAGTATTTT. Protein: CSVKGRQGNTDTQYF.

V gene TRBV20-1 combines with J gene TRBJ2-7; 7 bases map to TRBD2. Germline loops: CDR1 DFQATT, CDR2 SNEGSKA (reference sequence). V dropped 0 bases and J dropped 2; count of bases not matched to a gene: 4. The CDR3 consists of 14 residues. CDR3 in DNA: TGCAGTGCTAGAGATCGGCTAGCGGCCTACGAGCAGTACTTC. Translation: CSARDRLAAYEQYF.

The chain uses TRBV20-1 and TRBJ2-1; TRBD1 aligns across 11 bases. The germline V gene encodes CDR1 DFQATT and CDR2 SNEGSKA (reference sequence). The CDR3 totals 14 residues. The trim removed 6 bases at V and 7 bases at J, leaving 8 bases unmatched. The CDR3 sequence is CSALPGTGGNEQFF. The CDR3 DNA follows: TGCAGTGCACTGCCCGGGACAGGGGGGAATGAGCAGTTCTTC.

The CDR3 loop reads CASSYSEAGGRNTIYF. The CDR3 DNA is TGTGCCAGCAGTTACTCGGAAGCAGGGGGCAGAAACACCATATATTTT. The V gene is TRBV6-5, the J gene TRBJ1-3, with 8 bases lining up with TRBD1. Losses at the gene ends were 0 bases for V and 5 bases for J; bases not matched to a gene: 6. This CDR3 comprises 16 residues. CDR1 MNHEY and CDR2 SVGAGI come from the germline V gene.

This clonotype has a count of ten or more. This chain links TRBV24-1 with TRBJ2-1; TRBD2 matches 14 bases. Germline V gene data show CDR1 as KGHDR and CDR2 as SFDVKD. Trimming cost V 3 bases and J 7 bases; bases outside gene matches: 7. The CDR3 has 17 residues. This CDR3 is CATSDQGLAGATNEQFF. The DNA of the CDR3 is TGTGCCACCAGTGATCAGGGACTAGCGGGAGCAACTAATGAGCAGTTCTTC.